The T cell receptor beta chain under discussion was sequenced for a study of vaccination effects on CD4 cells after COVID-19. Broader study findings: Researchers report that only 1 of 255 vaccine-induced clones in healthy vaccinees cross-reacted with common cold coronaviruses.

On this clone: Its matching antigen is unknown.

V dropped 2 bases and J dropped 4; count of bases not matched to a gene: 6. CDR3 size: 15 residues. CDR1 is SEHNR, CDR2 FQNEAQ, per germline (reference sequence). Peptide-pool stimulation followed by sequencing identified expanded antigen-specific CD4+ clonotypes in the ViraFEST assay. Isolating CD4+ T cells followed less than 11 days of culture. Either the mRNA-1273 or the BNT162b2 vaccine was given to participants as two doses. It was on days 3 and 7 that half the medium was replaced with IL-2 medium. Method: immunoSEQ multiplex PCR; TCRdb's copy keeps in-frame clones and lacks some. In the table there are roughly 46,000 clones, 74% of which are singletons.

The sample here was CD4+ T cells from PBMCs cultured with HCoV-OC43 spike peptides, taken after COVID-19 vaccination. Subset here: HCoV-OC43 spike overlapping peptide pool stimulation. The sequence came from a human donor who received a COVID-19 vaccine. This rearrangement joins TRBV7-9 to TRBJ1-2, with TRBD1 matching over 8 bases. The CDR3 loop is CASSLQGATVYGYTF. As DNA, the CDR3 is TGTGCCAGCAGCTTACAGGGGGCTACTGTCTATGGCTACACCTTC.